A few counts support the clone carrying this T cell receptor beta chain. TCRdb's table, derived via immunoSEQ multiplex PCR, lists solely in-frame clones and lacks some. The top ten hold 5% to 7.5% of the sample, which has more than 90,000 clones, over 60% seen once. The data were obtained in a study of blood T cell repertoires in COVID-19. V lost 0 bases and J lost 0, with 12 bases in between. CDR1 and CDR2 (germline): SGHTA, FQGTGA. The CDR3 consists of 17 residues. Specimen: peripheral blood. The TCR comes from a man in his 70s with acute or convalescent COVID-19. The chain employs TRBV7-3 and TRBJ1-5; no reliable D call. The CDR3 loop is CASSLTGWRYSNQPQHF. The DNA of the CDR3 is TGTGCCAGCAGCTTAACCGGGTGGAGATATAGCAATCAGCCCCAGCATTTT. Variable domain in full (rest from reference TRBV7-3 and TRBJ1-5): GAGVSQTPSNKVTEKGKYVELRCDPISGHTALYWYRQSLGQGPEFLIYFQGTGAADDSGLPNDRFFAVRPEGSVSTLKIQRTERGDSAVYLCASSLTGWRYSNQPQHFGDGTRLSIL.